The TCR beta chain described here comes from a study of cytomegalovirus exposure and HLA in healthy donors. Findings of the study overall: Sequencing likely generated an artifact that appeared as a cluster of highly shared sequence variants. In a later analysis, DRB1 alleles had the most associated TCRs; HLA-C alleles the fewest.

Trimming took off 1 base at V and 1 base at J, with 5 bases between the two ends. The CDR3 runs to 14 residues. CDR1 and CDR2 from the germline V gene are SGHVS and FQNEAQ. The PCR was carried out with 60 Vbeta primers and 13 Jbeta primers. The repertoire was sequenced with immunoSEQ multiplex PCR; TCRdb's copy has only in-frame clones and lacks some. This table has more than 15,000 clones, less than 85% appearing once. Turning to this clone: Antigen specificity is unknown.

At sampling all donors were nominally healthy, likely with unrecorded immune exposures. The sequenced sample was PBMCs. The gene calls are TRBV7-8 and TRBJ2-1, with unresolved D. The receptor was derived from a human donor in good health. CDR3 loop: CASSLEQSYNEQFF. CDR3 nucleotide sequence: TGTGCCAGCAGCTTAGAACAGTCCTACAATGAGCAGTTCTTC.